The rows below give T cell receptor beta chains drawn from one sample of a study of blood T cell repertoires in COVID-19. TCRdb keeps only in-frame clones here, not all; method: immunoSEQ multiplex PCR. This sample has approximately 380,000 clones, with about nine tenths found just once. The source material was PBMCs or T cells enriched from blood (not recorded which). The receptors were gathered from a woman aged 40 to 50 who had been exposed to COVID-19. CDR3s include the opening cysteine and the closing phenylalanine or tryptophan. The order of the fields is CDR3 length, clone size, D gene, V gene, J gene, CDR3 protein, CDR3 DNA. A D gene is named only where the DNA matches it firmly. Where a row states a size, it is once, few, many or the class of an expanded clone; other rows omit it.

length: 11
size: -
D: -
V: TRBV2
J: TRBJ2-1
CDR3: CASSELNEQFF
DNA: TGTGCCAGCAGTGAATTAAATGAGCAGTTCTTC

length: 14
size: -
D: -
V: TRBV9
J: TRBJ1-1
CDR3: CASSVSWAWTEAFF
DNA: TGTGCCAGCAGCGTCAGTTGGGCGTGGACTGAAGCTTTCTTT

length: 16
size: -
D: TRBD2
V: TRBV11-2
J: TRBJ2-5
CDR3: CASSLRDGGAGETQYF
DNA: TGTGCCAGCAGCTTGAGGGACGGGGGGGCCGGAGAGACCCAGTACTTC

length: 17
size: -
D: TRBD1
V: TRBV7-2
J: TRBJ2-3
CDR3: CASSLGDRAGAIDTQYF
DNA: TGTGCCAGCAGCTTAGGGGACAGGGCGGGAGCTATAGATACGCAGTATTTT

length: 15
size: -
D: TRBD1
V: TRBV7-3
J: TRBJ2-3
CDR3: CASSYGQGGTDTQYF
DNA: TGTGCCAGCAGCTACGGACAGGGCGGTACAGATACGCAGTATTTT

length: 16
size: -
D: -
V: TRBV27
J: TRBJ1-4
CDR3: CASSPTGLATNEKLFF
DNA: TGTGCCAGCAGTCCGACAGGTCTTGCAACTAATGAAAAACTGTTTTTT

length: 17
size: -
D: TRBD1
V: TRBV18
J: TRBJ1-5
CDR3: CASSPVRAGGRDQPQHF
DNA: TGTGCCAGCTCACCAGTTCGGGCAGGGGGCCGGGACCAGCCCCAGCATTTT

length: 16
size: -
D: TRBD1
V: TRBV15
J: TRBJ2-2
CDR3: CATSSPGQGRFGELFF
DNA: TGTGCCACCAGCTCACCGGGACAGGGACGTTTTGGGGAGCTGTTTTTT

length: 15
size: -
D: TRBD1
V: TRBV14
J: TRBJ1-2
CDR3: CASSPQGGGPGGYTF
DNA: TGTGCCAGCAGCCCACAGGGGGGAGGGCCTGGTGGCTACACCTTC

length: 13
size: once
D: TRBD1
V: TRBV2
J: TRBJ2-7
CDR3: CASRQTGGGEQYF
DNA: TGTGCCAGCAGGCAGACAGGGGGCGGCGAGCAGTACTTC

length: 15
size: once
D: TRBD1
V: TRBV10-1
J: TRBJ1-5
CDR3: CASSDYRGRSQPQHF
DNA: TGCGCCAGCAGTGATTACAGGGGGCGCAGTCAGCCCCAGCATTTT

length: 15
size: -
D: TRBD2
V: TRBV9
J: TRBJ2-7
CDR3: CASSVVAGASYEQYF
DNA: TGTGCCAGCAGCGTAGTAGCGGGAGCGTCCTACGAGCAGTACTTC

length: 14
size: -
D: TRBD1
V: TRBV29-1
J: TRBJ1-2
CDR3: CSVDADRVGYGYTF
DNA: TGCAGCGTCGATGCGGACAGGGTCGGCTATGGCTACACCTTC

length: 14
size: -
D: -
V: TRBV10-3
J: TRBJ1-1
CDR3: CAISEKETNTEAFF
DNA: TGTGCCATCAGTGAGAAAGAAACTAACACTGAAGCTTTCTTT

length: 16
size: -
D: TRBD1
V: TRBV7-2
J: TRBJ2-7
CDR3: CASSPRRQGASYEQYF
DNA: TGTGCCAGCAGCCCCCGAAGACAGGGAGCCTCCTACGAGCAGTACTTC

length: 13
size: -
D: TRBD1
V: TRBV19
J: TRBJ2-7
CDR3: CASSMTGGYEQYF
DNA: TGTGCCAGTAGTATGACAGGGGGCTACGAGCAGTACTTC

length: 16
size: -
D: TRBD1
V: TRBV7-8
J: TRBJ1-5
CDR3: CASSLAAGTVNQPQHF
DNA: TGTGCCAGCAGCTTAGCGGCCGGGACAGTAAATCAGCCCCAGCATTTT

length: 11
size: -
D: -
V: TRBV30
J: TRBJ1-1
CDR3: CGATVNTEAFF
DNA: TGTGGGGCCACAGTGAACACTGAAGCTTTCTTT

length: 12
size: -
D: -
V: TRBV6-6
J: TRBJ1-3
CDR3: CASQSPGNTIYF
DNA: TGTGCCAGCCAGTCGCCCGGAAACACCATATATTTT

length: 11
size: -
D: TRBD1
V: TRBV7-9
J: TRBJ2-3
CDR3: CASGTADTQYF
DNA: TGTGCCAGTGGGACAGCAGATACGCAGTATTTT

length: 13
size: -
D: -
V: TRBV7-8
J: TRBJ2-1
CDR3: CASSLQGYNEQFF
DNA: TGTGCCAGCAGCTTACAGGGTTACAATGAGCAGTTCTTC

length: 13
size: -
D: -
V: TRBV19
J: TRBJ2-7
CDR3: CASSIAGTYEQYF
DNA: TGTGCCAGTAGTATCGCAGGGACCTACGAGCAGTACTTC

length: 15
size: -
D: TRBD1
V: TRBV29-1
J: TRBJ1-2
CDR3: CSVENLQGRFSGYTF
DNA: TGCAGCGTTGAAAACCTACAGGGGAGGTTTAGTGGCTACACCTTC

length: 16
size: -
D: TRBD2
V: TRBV6-4
J: TRBJ2-3
CDR3: CASSVASGGAADTQYF
DNA: TGTGCCAGCAGTGTCGCTAGCGGGGGGGCAGCAGATACGCAGTATTTT

length: 18
size: -
D: -
V: TRBV27
J: TRBJ1-5
CDR3: CASSLRFSRGNSNQPQHF
DNA: TGTGCCAGCAGTCTTCGCTTTTCCAGGGGAAACAGCAATCAGCCCCAGCATTTT

length: 13
size: -
D: TRBD1
V: TRBV12-3/TRBV12-4
J: TRBJ1-2
CDR3: CASTDRGHYGYTF
DNA: TGTGCCAGCACCGACAGGGGGCACTATGGCTACACCTTC

length: 14
size: -
D: TRBD2
V: TRBV6-5
J: TRBJ2-7
CDR3: CASRKTSGAYEQYF
DNA: TGTGCCAGCAGAAAGACTAGCGGGGCCTACGAGCAGTACTTC

length: 13
size: -
D: TRBD1
V: TRBV19
J: TRBJ1-2
CDR3: CASSTGTGRGYTF
DNA: TGTGCCAGTAGTACCGGGACAGGCCGCGGCTACACCTTC

length: 14
size: -
D: TRBD1
V: TRBV6-6
J: TRBJ1-5
CDR3: CASKGQGVSQPQHF
DNA: TGTGCCAGCAAGGGACAGGGTGTTAGTCAGCCCCAGCATTTT

length: 16
size: -
D: TRBD2
V: TRBV9
J: TRBJ2-2
CDR3: CASSVGRGGNTGELFF
DNA: TGTGCCAGCAGCGTAGGACGGGGGGGTAACACCGGGGAGCTGTTTTTT

length: 15
size: -
D: -
V: TRBV10-3
J: TRBJ1-2
CDR3: CAISGKLTVNYGYTF
DNA: TGTGCCATCAGTGGTAAACTCACCGTTAACTATGGCTACACCTTC

length: 14
size: -
D: -
V: TRBV7-9
J: TRBJ1-6
CDR3: CASSLEGFNSPLHF
DNA: TGTGCCAGCAGCTTAGAGGGGTTTAATTCACCCCTCCACTTT

length: 13
size: few
D: -
V: TRBV30
J: TRBJ2-7
CDR3: CAWSVRLAGEQYF
DNA: TGTGCCTGGAGTGTACGATTAGCCGGAGAGCAGTACTTC

length: 16
size: -
D: TRBD2
V: TRBV7-2
J: TRBJ2-3
CDR3: CASSRLGGGSTDTQYF
DNA: TGTGCCAGCAGCCGCTTGGGGGGAGGGTCCACAGATACGCAGTATTTT

length: 15
size: -
D: -
V: TRBV4-3
J: TRBJ2-2
CDR3: CASSQRLEGSGELFF
DNA: TGCGCCAGCAGCCAGAGGCTGGAGGGATCCGGGGAGCTGTTTTTT

length: 14
size: few
D: -
V: TRBV2
J: TRBJ2-7
CDR3: CASNFGGPSYEQYF
DNA: TGTGCCAGCAACTTCGGGGGGCCATCTTACGAGCAGTACTTC

length: 13
size: -
D: -
V: TRBV19
J: TRBJ1-1
CDR3: CASSIRPGTEAFF
DNA: TGTGCCAGTAGTATACGGCCAGGCACTGAAGCTTTCTTT

length: 15
size: -
D: TRBD1
V: TRBV9
J: TRBJ2-3
CDR3: CASSARQGRTDTQYF
DNA: TGTGCCAGCAGCGCCAGACAGGGACGCACAGATACGCAGTATTTT

length: 16
size: -
D: TRBD1
V: TRBV18
J: TRBJ2-5
CDR3: CASSPNRQGPQETQYF
DNA: TGTGCCAGCTCACCGAATCGACAGGGGCCTCAAGAGACCCAGTACTTC

length: 15
size: -
D: TRBD1
V: TRBV5-4
J: TRBJ1-1
CDR3: CASSFDTGGNTEAFF
DNA: TGTGCCAGCAGCTTTGATACAGGGGGGAACACTGAAGCTTTCTTT

length: 15
size: -
D: TRBD1
V: TRBV5-5
J: TRBJ1-4
CDR3: CASRVAAQGAEKLFF
DNA: TGTGCCAGCAGGGTGGCCGCACAGGGGGCAGAAAAACTGTTTTTT

length: 15
size: -
D: TRBD1
V: TRBV5-5
J: TRBJ1-5
CDR3: CASTPRDDRDQPQHF
DNA: TGTGCCAGCACCCCGAGGGATGACAGGGATCAGCCCCAGCATTTT